A selection of T cell receptor beta chains follows, all from one sample in a study of T cell responses to AZD1222 COVID-19 vaccine. The table came from immunoSEQ multiplex PCR; TCRdb's copy has only in-frame clones and leaves some out. The sample contains about 110,000 clones, around 90% of which appear only once. The source was peripheral blood, collected on day 0 of AZD1222 vaccination. The receptors were gathered from an adult in good health. Both conserved end residues are part of each CDR3. Each record gives: CDR3 protein, CDR3 DNA, CDR3 length, J gene, clone size, D gene, V gene. The D gene is left open where the match is weak. Rows may omit the clone size; those that give it use once, few, many or a size class.

CASSIAGADTQYF,TGTGCCAGCAGCATAGCGGGGGCAGATACGCAGTATTTT,13,TRBJ2-3,.,TRBD2,TRBV7-2
CASRGSGGPGKQYF,TGTGCCAGCAGAGGGAGCGGGGGCCCGGGTAAGCAGTACTTC,14,TRBJ2-7,.,TRBD2,TRBV28
CASTVGGHQPQHF,TGTGCCAGCACCGTGGGGGGGCATCAGCCCCAGCATTTT,13,TRBJ1-5,few,.,TRBV7-2
CASSPAGGRTGELFF,TGCGCCAGCAGCCCGGCAGGGGGCCGGACCGGGGAGCTGTTTTTT,15,TRBJ2-2,.,TRBD1,TRBV10-1
CASSSGGGLATDTQYF,TGTGCCAGCAGCTCTGGGGGGGGACTAGCTACAGATACGCAGTATTTT,16,TRBJ2-3,once,TRBD2,TRBV11-3
CASSGQGWNNEQFF,TGCGCCAGCAGCGGACAGGGATGGAACAATGAGCAGTTCTTC,14,TRBJ2-1,.,TRBD1,TRBV5-1
CAWSVGPYNEQFF,TGTGCCTGGAGTGTTGGGCCCTACAATGAGCAGTTCTTC,13,TRBJ2-1,.,.,TRBV30
CATSRGRLARGQETQYF,TGTGCCACCAGCAGAGGCCGACTTGCAAGGGGTCAAGAGACCCAGTACTTC,17,TRBJ2-5,.,.,TRBV15
CASSLRNEQFF,TGTGCCAGCAGTTTAAGAAATGAGCAGTTCTTC,11,TRBJ2-1,.,.,TRBV12-3/TRBV12-4
CASSDRTASNQPQHF,TGTGCCAGCAGTGACAGGACAGCCAGCAATCAGCCCCAGCATTTT,15,TRBJ1-5,.,.,TRBV6-1
CASVLGQNQPQHF,TGTGCCAGCGTCTTGGGGCAAAATCAGCCCCAGCATTTT,13,TRBJ1-5,.,.,TRBV2
CASSLGGQGETDTQYF,TGTGCCAGCAGTCTTGGGGGACAGGGAGAAACAGATACGCAGTATTTT,16,TRBJ2-3,.,TRBD1,TRBV2
CASSKASPEEGYGYTF,TGTGCCAGCAGCAAAGCGTCGCCGGAGGAGGGATATGGCTACACCTTC,16,TRBJ1-2,.,.,TRBV21-1
CASSDSYGYTF,TGTGCCAGCAGTGACAGCTATGGCTACACCTTC,11,TRBJ1-2,.,.,TRBV28
CASSVLRLSTYEQYF,TGTGCCAGCAGTGTCCTCCGACTATCAACGTACGAGCAGTACTTC,15,TRBJ2-7,once,.,TRBV28
CASSQDTSSYNEQFF,TGTGCCAGCAGCCAAGATACTAGCTCCTACAATGAGCAGTTCTTC,15,TRBJ2-1,.,.,TRBV3-1/TRBV3-2
CASSQGASYGYTF,TGTGCCAGCAGCCAAGGGGCCTCCTATGGCTACACCTTC,13,TRBJ1-2,.,.,TRBV3-1/TRBV3-2
CASSLTSGAYEQYF,TGTGCCAGCAGCTTAACTAGCGGGGCCTACGAGCAGTACTTC,14,TRBJ2-7,.,TRBD2,TRBV7-8
CASSRQINQPQHF,TGTGCCAGCAGCCGACAGATCAATCAGCCCCAGCATTTT,13,TRBJ1-5,.,.,TRBV7-9
CASRGTGFQPQHF,TGTGCCAGCAGAGGCACAGGGTTTCAGCCCCAGCATTTT,13,TRBJ1-5,once,.,TRBV6-5
CASSLIGTGKETQYF,TGTGCCAGCAGCTTAATCGGGACAGGGAAAGAGACCCAGTACTTC,15,TRBJ2-5,.,TRBD1,TRBV11-2
CASSAMQGLYYGYTF,TGTGCCAGCAGCGCAATGCAGGGGCTTTACTATGGCTACACCTTC,15,TRBJ1-2,.,.,TRBV28
CASTGTGSYSYGYTF,TGTGCCAGCACCGGGACTGGGAGTTACTCCTATGGCTACACCTTC,15,TRBJ1-2,.,.,TRBV28
CATSREGPHTQYF,TGTGCCACCAGCAGGGAGGGGCCTCATACGCAGTATTTT,13,TRBJ2-3,.,.,TRBV15
CARNCSGRNYEQYF,TGTGCCAGGAATTGCTCAGGTAGGAACTACGAGCAGTACTTC,14,TRBJ2-7,.,.,TRBV21-1
CASSSPGIGELFF,TGTGCCAGCAGCTCGCCGGGAATCGGGGAGCTGTTTTTT,13,TRBJ2-2,.,.,TRBV11-3
CASSSPEVVGNTEAFF,TGCGCCAGCAGCTCCCCTGAGGTAGTGGGAAACACTGAAGCTTTCTTT,16,TRBJ1-1,.,.,TRBV5-1
CAVRRGDTEAFF,TGTGCCGTCAGGCGGGGGGACACTGAAGCTTTCTTT,12,TRBJ1-1,.,.,TRBV10-3
CASSAYRGNGYTF,TGTGCCAGCAGCGCCTACAGGGGCAATGGCTACACCTTC,13,TRBJ1-2,.,TRBD1,TRBV11-3
CASSLRGTANTEAFF,TGTGCCAGCAGCTTAAGGGGCACAGCGAACACTGAAGCTTTCTTT,15,TRBJ1-1,.,.,TRBV11-2
CASSFLGRQGAEQYF,TGCGCCAGCAGCTTTTTGGGGAGACAGGGGGCCGAGCAGTACTTC,15,TRBJ2-7,.,TRBD1,TRBV5-1
CAWAWDTRNTEAFF,TGTGCCTGGGCTTGGGACACACGGAACACTGAAGCTTTCTTT,14,TRBJ1-1,.,.,TRBV30
CATSDPGRPNTEAFF,TGTGCCACCAGTGATCCGGGACGGCCGAACACTGAAGCTTTCTTT,15,TRBJ1-1,.,.,TRBV24-1
CASSSDRGGYGYTF,TGTGCCAGCTCGTCGGACAGGGGAGGGTATGGCTACACCTTC,14,TRBJ1-2,.,TRBD1,TRBV18
CASGTGAIDTQYF,TGTGCCAGCGGGACAGGGGCTATCGATACGCAGTATTTT,13,TRBJ2-3,.,TRBD1,TRBV28
CASSDPGDRINQPQHF,TGTGCCAGCAGTGACCCTGGGGACAGGATAAATCAGCCCCAGCATTTT,16,TRBJ1-5,.,TRBD1,TRBV6-1
CASSFKQGMNSYTF,TGTGCCAGCAGCTTTAAGCAGGGTATGAATAGCTACACCTTC,14,TRBJ1-2,.,.,TRBV12-1
CASSLEYLGWETQYF,TGTGCCAGCAGCTTAGAGTACCTAGGTTGGGAGACCCAGTACTTC,15,TRBJ2-5,once,.,TRBV7-8
CASSWDPETPLHF,TGTGCCAGCAGTTGGGACCCAGAGACACCCCTCCACTTT,13,TRBJ1-6,.,.,TRBV27
CASSLGQLNNEQFF,TGTGCCAGCAGCCTCGGACAGCTTAACAATGAGCAGTTCTTC,14,TRBJ2-1,.,.,TRBV6-5
CAGRGRASNQPQHF,TGTGCCGGCAGGGGGCGCGCGAGCAATCAGCCCCAGCATTTT,14,TRBJ1-5,.,TRBD1,TRBV28
CASSSLQGTYEQYF,TGTGCCAGCAGTTCGTTACAGGGCACCTACGAGCAGTACTTC,14,TRBJ2-7,.,.,TRBV6-5
CASTSGRGMNTEAFF,TGTGCCAGCACCTCAGGACGAGGAATGAACACTGAAGCTTTCTTT,15,TRBJ1-1,.,.,TRBV6-5
CASSPGTGFGPQHF,TGTGCCAGCAGCCCCGGGACAGGGTTTGGGCCCCAGCATTTT,14,TRBJ1-5,.,TRBD1,TRBV11-2
CASSLARSSQETQYF,TGTGCCAGCAGCTTAGCGCGGTCCTCCCAAGAGACCCAGTACTTC,15,TRBJ2-5,.,.,TRBV7-2
CASSSGTGVHEQYF,TGTGCCAGCAGTTCCGGGACAGGGGTCCACGAGCAGTACTTC,14,TRBJ2-7,few,TRBD1,TRBV6-5